The 29 T cell receptor beta chains below all came from one sample that was sequenced in a study of regulatory T cells in long-lasting Graves disease. Specified time point: newly diagnosed GD, antithyroid drugs for less than 3 months. PBMCs were the source of the RNA used for TCR sequencing. Relying on iRepertoire HTBI primers and Arm-PCR of CDR3 regions, the team built TCR beta libraries. TCRdb re-called the multiplex PCR reads with MiXCR, one entry per CDR3 protein. Here the sample spans roughly 520,000 distinct CDR3 sequences, 12% being singletons. These sequences were also reported in another study, on T cells in Graves' hyperthyroidism and ophthalmopathy.

Sequenced here: peripheral blood mononuclear cells (PBMCs), sampled at new diagnosis, from a patient treated with antithyroid drugs. All receptors derive from a woman aged 25 to 39 with Graves disease.

In its sample, this clonotype was seen many times. This chain uses TRBV29-1 with TRBJ2-1, with D maybe TRBD1 (5 bases). V was trimmed by 3 bases and J by 3 bases, leaving 18 bases between them. This CDR3 region has 16 residues. The germline V gene has CDR1 SQVTM and CDR2 ANQGSEA. CDR3 sequence (DNA): TGCAGCGTTGAGGCCCCAGGGTCTTCAAGCTACAATGAGCAGTTCTTC. Translating gives CSVEAPGSSSYNEQFF.

In its sample, this clonotype was seen a few times. The gene calls are TRBV20-1 and TRBJ2-7, with 11 bases fitting TRBD2. Germline CDR1 reads DFQATT; CDR2 reads SNEGSKA (reference sequence). Germline trimming cut 4 bases from V and 5 bases from J; bases unmatched to any gene: 7. This CDR3 spans 14 amino acids. CDR3 in amino acids: CSATRGLAAHEQYF. The CDR3 bases are TGCAGTGCTACCAGGGGACTAGCGGCCCACGAGCAGTACTTC.

This clonotype was detected many times. The gene calls are TRBV6-2 or TRBV6-3 and TRBJ1-2, with D tentatively TRBD1 (5 bases). The germline V gene encodes CDR1 MNHEY and CDR2 SVGEGT. V gave up 0 bases and J gave up 8 bases, with 13 bases separating them. The CDR3 covers 14 residues. The CDR3 DNA reads TGTGCCAGCAGTTACTCCGGGGGAAGGAGAGGCTACACCTTC. It is translated as CASSYSGGRRGYTF.

This clonotype was found a few times. V gene TRBV27 combines with J gene TRBJ2-1; no clear D gene. Trimming stripped 6 bases from V and 8 bases from J, with 11 bases between. The CDR3 has 12 residues. Germline CDR1 is MNHEY and CDR2 is SMNVEV (reference sequence). The CDR3 spells CASSPIGYEQFF. The CDR3 DNA reads as TGTGCCAGCAGCCCTATTGGGTATGAGCAGTTCTTC.

Of note for this clonotype: Being one base from a much bigger clone, this may be a read error. Here the CDR3 omits its conserved ending phenylalanine or tryptophan, so a read error is the likely source. This chain connects TRBV12-3 or TRBV12-4 to TRBJ2-7; the D gene is possibly TRBD1 (6 bases). The CDR3 contains 13 residues. The ends were cut back, 7 bases at V and 2 bases at J, with 12 bases in the middle. Here the CDR3 reads CASTRTAPYEQYS. The CDR3 DNA reads TGTGCCAGCACCCGGACAGCTCCCTACGAGCAGTACTCC.

This clonotype was seen at least ten times. The chain joins TRBV20-1 to TRBJ2-7; D unresolved. This CDR3 region has 12 residues. Looked up from germline, CDR1 is DFQATT and CDR2 is SNEGSKA (reference sequence). V lost 0 bases and J 3 bases, leaving 6 bases between the germline ends. The CDR3 spells CSARETFYEQYF. CDR3 DNA sequence: TGCAGTGCTAGAGAGACCTTCTACGAGCAGTACTTC.

V is TRBV2 and J is TRBJ1-2; weak D call: TRBD1 (5 bases). V gave up 5 bases and J gave up 2 bases, with 12 bases separating them. Germline V gives CDR1 SNHLY, CDR2 FYNNEI. The CDR3 length is 14 residues. This CDR3 is CASSSLDRNYGYTF. DNA for the CDR3: TGTGCCAGCAGTAGCCTCGACAGAAACTATGGCTACACCTTC.

Regarding this clonotype: This sequence is one base from a far larger clone and is likely a read error. The chain has TRBV11-2 and TRBJ2-7; 14 bases agree with TRBD2. This CDR3 has 14 amino acids. CDR1 is SGHAT and CDR2 is FQNNGV in the germline V gene. Losses at the gene ends were 6 bases for V and 5 bases for J; bases not matched to a gene: 3. CDR3 bases: TGTGCCAGCAGGCCGGGACTAGCGGGAGACGAGCAGTACTTC. As protein: CASRPGLAGDEQYF.

There are a few counts of this clonotype. Its ends do not fully match the called genes, so a read error is possible. The genes are TRBV12-3 or TRBV12-4 and TRBJ2-5; 7 positions agree with TRBD2. CDR3 length equals 15 residues. CDR3: CASRLETAGVETQYF. The CDR3 nucleotides are TGTGCCAGCAGATTAGAAACCGCGGGGGTCGAGACCCAGTACTTC.

The chain carries TRBV9 and TRBJ2-3, with D unclear. Germline CDR1 reads SGDLS; CDR2 reads YYNGEE. The V end was cut by 1 base, the J end by 4 bases, with 4 bases between. CDR3 length equals 12 residues. The CDR3 region is CASSVIPDTQYF. CDR3 coding DNA: TGTGCCAGCAGCGTAATCCCAGATACGCAGTATTTT.

With regard to this clonotype: Since a much larger clone is just one base distant, this may be a read error. V usage is TRBV7-2 and J usage is TRBJ2-7, with a tentative D call TRBD2 (5 bases). V lost 5 bases and J 7 bases, leaving 21 bases between the germline ends. The CDR3 sequence is 15 residues long. Germline assignment: CDR1 SGHTA and CDR2 FQGNSA. The chain's CDR3 is CASSGLRYPYNEQYF. The DNA of the CDR3 is TGTGCCAGCAGCGGACTCAGGTACCCCTACAATGAGCAGTACTTC.

Notes on this clonotype: A read error is possible here, since a much larger clone lies one base away. The V call is TRBV27, the J call TRBJ1-5; 7 bases map to TRBD1. The V gene end was trimmed by 5 bases and the J gene end by 5 bases; junction bases not matched to a gene: 9. Germline lookup yields CDR1 MNHEY and CDR2 SMNVEV (reference sequence). The CDR3 has 15 amino acids. The CDR3 bases are TGTGCCAGCAGTGTCTTCAGGGGGTCCGATCAGCCCCAGCATTTT. Its translation is CASSVFRGSDQPQHF.

This clonotype was detected only a few times. The CDR3 loop is CASRPSPANYGYTF. The CDR3 bases are TGTGCCAGTAGGCCCTCCCCAGCTAACTATGGCTACACCTTC. The chain recombines TRBV19 with TRBJ1-2; D unresolved. The V gene's germline CDR1 is LNHDA and CDR2 SQIVND (reference sequence). This CDR3 spans 14 amino acids. Deletions cut 6 bases from V and 0 bases from J, with 11 bases between.

This sequence joins TRBV19 and TRBJ2-3; tentatively, D is TRBD2 (7 bases). With 3 bases removed from V and 0 bases from J, the gap between germline ends came to 10 bases. This CDR3 is built from 15 residues. CDR1 and CDR2 (germline): LNHDA, SQIVND (reference sequence). CDR3 protein: CASSIGGPSTDTQYF. DNA for the CDR3: TGTGCCAGTAGTATCGGGGGGCCTAGCACAGATACGCAGTATTTT.

This clonotype was seen at least ten times. The CDR3 DNA sequence: TGTGCCAGCAGCTCGCTGGAGGGGGACAGAGTCTATGGCTACACCTTC. It yields the protein CASSSLEGDRVYGYTF. The chain uses TRBV7-9 and TRBJ1-2; 7 positions agree with TRBD1. J lost 4 bases, V lost 4 bases, and 12 bases had no gene match. The CDR3 consists of 16 residues. The germline V gene has CDR1 SEHNR and CDR2 FQNEAQ (reference sequence).

Ten or more counts support this clonotype. This chain uses TRBV9 with TRBJ2-7; 7 bases map to TRBD2. CDR1 is SGDLS, CDR2 YYNGEE, per germline. There are 14 residues in the CDR3. V shed 2 bases, J shed 2 bases, and the junction held 4 bases outside the gene matches. The CDR3: CASSVSSGPYEQYF. In nucleotides, the CDR3 is TGTGCCAGCAGCGTTTCTAGCGGACCCTACGAGCAGTACTTC.

This clonotype was observed a handful of times. J is TRBJ2-7 and V is TRBV6-1; the match to TRBD2 covers 7 bases. Looked up from germline, CDR1 is MNHNS and CDR2 is SASEGT. J gave up 2 bases and V 8 bases, and 6 bases lay outside the gene matches. The CDR3 has 13 residues. The CDR3: CASAVGGTYEQYF. CDR3 nucleotides: TGTGCCAGCGCGGTCGGGGGGACCTACGAGCAGTACTTC.

This clonotype was picked up many times. This chain connects TRBV28 to TRBJ1-2; D ambiguous. This CDR3 contains 11 residues. The germline CDR1 and CDR2 sequences are MDHEN and SYDVKM. Trimming left V 6 bases short and J 4 bases short, with 6 bases between. Here the CDR3 reads CASSFPYGYTF. Here the CDR3 DNA reads TGTGCCAGCAGCTTCCCCTATGGCTACACCTTC.

At least ten counts were recorded for this clonotype. The chain recombines TRBV12-3 or TRBV12-4 with TRBJ2-3; D not certain. V was clipped by 1 base and J by 2 bases, with 19 bases between them. This CDR3 spans 18 amino acids. CDR3 residues: CASSLGLRTHDFTDTQYF. The CDR3 nucleotides are TGTGCCAGCAGTTTAGGCCTGAGAACCCATGATTTCACAGATACGCAGTATTTT.

This clonotype was counted at least ten times. DNA for the CDR3: TGCAGTGCTAGAGATTATCGGGACAGTCACGGGAACACTGAAGCTTTCTTT. It encodes CSARDYRDSHGNTEAFF. The gene calls are TRBV20-1 and TRBJ1-1; 7 nucleotides agree with TRBD1. The junction had 11 bases not matched to a gene; V was cut back by 0 bases and J by 1 base. The CDR3 length is 17 residues. The germline V gene has CDR1 DFQATT and CDR2 SNEGSKA (reference sequence).

At least ten counts were recorded for this clonotype. The chain joins TRBV18 to TRBJ1-4; the D gene is possibly TRBD1 (6 bases). Trimming pared 3 bases from V and 6 bases from J, leaving 11 bases between. The CDR3 covers 14 residues. Germline CDR1 reads KGHSH; CDR2 reads LQKENI. CDR3 nucleotides: TGTGCCAGCTCACCCAGGGGATTTGATGAAAAACTGTTTTTT. It encodes CASSPRGFDEKLFF.

This clonotype was seen repeatedly, ten times or more. The rearrangement uses TRBV7-2 and TRBJ2-5, with TRBD2 identical over 13 bases. Germline V gives CDR1 SGHTA, CDR2 FQGNSA. The V gene end was trimmed by 1 base and the J gene end by 5 bases; junction bases not matched to a gene: 10. The CDR3 runs 18 residues. The CDR3 DNA reads TGTGCCAGCAGCTTAGATCGACTAGCGGGAGGCCCCCAGGAGACCCAGTACTTC. Translation gives CASSLDRLAGGPQETQYF.

This clonotype came up a few times. A read error may account for a junction end that differs from germline. The chain carries TRBV6-5 and TRBJ1-1; 7 bases agree with TRBD1. CDR3 length: 13 residues. Germline V gives CDR1 MNHEY, CDR2 SVGAGI. CDR3 residues: CASSYQGGTKAFF. DNA for the CDR3: TGTGCCAGCAGTTACCAAGGGGGCACTAAAGCTTTCTTT.

The V gene is TRBV20-1, the J gene TRBJ2-7, with 7 bases that match TRBD1. The V gene's germline CDR1 is DFQATT and CDR2 SNEGSKA (reference sequence). The CDR3 loop spans 10 amino acids. The CDR3 nucleotides are TGCAGGGACAGGAACTACGAGCAGTACTTC. This translates into CRDRNYEQYF.

This clonotype was observed a few times. This is likely a read error, given that the CDR3 carries no conserved phenylalanine or tryptophan at its end. This rearrangement joins TRBV18 to TRBJ2-7, with D perhaps being TRBD1 or TRBD2 (5 bases each). The V end was cut by 2 bases, the J end by 2 bases, with 13 bases between. This CDR3 has 15 residues. Germline CDR1 KGHSH, CDR2 LQKENI. The CDR3 nucleotides are TGTGCCAGCTCACCATCAAGAGGGGTAGCCTACGAGCAGTACCTC. As protein: CASSPSRGVAYEQYL.

This clonotype was counted ten times or more. The chain is built from TRBV29-1 and TRBJ2-1; TRBD2 aligns across 13 bases. The CDR3 loop spans 15 amino acids. Germline CDR1 reads SQVTM; CDR2 reads ANQGSEA. V lost 6 bases and J lost 3; bases outside the gene matches: 5. The CDR3 spells CSVLGLAGYYNEQFF. The CDR3 region has the DNA TGCAGCGTCCTGGGACTAGCGGGATACTACAATGAGCAGTTCTTC.

This clonotype has ten or more counts. The CDR3 is CASSGSTGTANTEAFF. The CDR3 DNA reads as TGTGCCAGCAGTGGTAGCACCGGGACAGCTAACACTGAAGCTTTCTTT. The chain joins TRBV2 to TRBJ1-1; 7 bases map to TRBD1. Looked up from germline, CDR1 is SNHLY and CDR2 is FYNNEI. Losses at the gene ends were 4 bases for V and 2 bases for J; bases not matched to a gene: 10. This CDR3 comprises 16 residues.

The CDR3 DNA is TGTGCCAGCGGGAGCAGCTACGAGCAGTACTTC. Translated, it gives CASGSSYEQYF. The rearrangement joins TRBV14 to TRBJ2-7; perhaps TRBD2 as D (5 bases). This CDR3 comprises 11 residues. Germline CDR1 and CDR2: SGHDN and FVKESK. V was pared by 8 bases and J by 3 bases, with 8 bases between.

This clonotype was seen more than once but under ten times. The V call is TRBV6-1, the J call TRBJ2-3, with 7 positions matching TRBD2. V shed 6 bases and J 6 bases; nucleotides not matched to a gene: 12. The CDR3 sequence is 15 residues long. Germline V gives CDR1 MNHNS, CDR2 SASEGT. The CDR3 DNA is TGTGCCAGCAGCCGGGAGGTTTTTAACCCTGATACGCAGTATTTT. The encoded protein is CASSREVFNPDTQYF.